This T cell receptor (beta chain) is drawn from a study of control samples from healthy donors and cancer patients. Libraries were prepared by immunoSEQ multiplex PCR; TCRdb keeps only in-frame clonotypes and omits some of them. The sample has some 130,000 clones, approximately 94% seen once; the top ten hold around 3.6%. After removal of 4 bases from V and 6 bases from J, the junction contained 12 bases not matched to a gene. Germline V gene lookup returns CDR1 SGHRS and CDR2 YFSETQ. CDR3 length equals 16 residues. Sequenced material: blood. This sequence joins TRBV5-1 and TRBJ2-3; TRBD2 matches 9 bases. The receptor comes from a man aged 25 to 40 in good health. The CDR3 DNA reads TGCGCCAGCAGCCAGGTGGTAGCGGGGGTTGTCGATACGCAGTATTTT. This encodes CASSQVVAGVVDTQYF.